Included here is one TCR beta chain sequence, with context. Its antigen is still unknown. This sample was taken from a study of cytomegalovirus exposure and HLA in healthy donors. Broader study findings: The productive fraction for most TCR beta V segments was about 90% or about 30% in an earlier analysis.

A multiplex PCR was run with 60 Vbeta primers and 13 Jbeta primers. Clones were sequenced by immunoSEQ multiplex PCR, and TCRdb holds only the in-frame ones, with some missing. The table lists about 120,000 clones, around 85% of them singletons. CDR1 MGHRA and CDR2 YSYEKL come from the germline V gene. J lost 0 bases, V lost 4 bases, and 24 bases had no gene match. This CDR3 has 21 residues. The clonotype was recovered from a man under 40 in good health and CMV-seronegative. The J gene is TRBJ2-7, the V gene TRBV4-1; 7 bases agree with TRBD2. The sequenced sample was PBMCs. DNA of the CDR3: TGCGCCAGCAGCCTTCAGCTCTCCCCTAGCGGCTCCTTACCGAGCTCCTACGAGCAGTACTTC. It codes for CASSLQLSPSGSLPSSYEQYF.